This TCR beta chain was captured in a study of post-analysis software for immune sequencing data. Study-level findings and limits: Controls had lower frequencies than patients of five or six TRBV segments, which included TRBV5-6, TRBV5-1 and TRBV20-1. With F measure, samples from one preparation batch clustered together strongly. Versus controls, multiple sclerosis patients showed significantly lower diversity (normalized Chao1).

Notes on this clonotype: Antigen specificity is unknown.

Unique molecular identifiers tagged the TCR beta cDNA libraries. Input amounts of 1 to 10 million T cells were used. These gave approximately 500,000 cDNA molecules, so each molecule approximated one T cell. TCRdb itself ran the PCR reads through MiXCR, one entry per CDR3 protein. The table records under 200,000 distinct CDR3 sequences, roughly 35% of them present only once. The ends were cut back, 4 bases at V and 4 bases at J, with 13 bases in the middle. This CDR3 has 14 residues. The J gene is TRBJ1-2, the V gene TRBV12-3 or TRBV12-4; no reliable D call. This clonotype was obtained from a girl aged 10-17 years with multiple sclerosis. The input for sequencing was blood, taken after autologous hematopoietic stem cell transplantation. The DNA of the CDR3 is TGTGCCAGCAGTTCCCGCGAGACTCTCTATGGCTACACCTTC. Translation gives CASSSRETLYGYTF.